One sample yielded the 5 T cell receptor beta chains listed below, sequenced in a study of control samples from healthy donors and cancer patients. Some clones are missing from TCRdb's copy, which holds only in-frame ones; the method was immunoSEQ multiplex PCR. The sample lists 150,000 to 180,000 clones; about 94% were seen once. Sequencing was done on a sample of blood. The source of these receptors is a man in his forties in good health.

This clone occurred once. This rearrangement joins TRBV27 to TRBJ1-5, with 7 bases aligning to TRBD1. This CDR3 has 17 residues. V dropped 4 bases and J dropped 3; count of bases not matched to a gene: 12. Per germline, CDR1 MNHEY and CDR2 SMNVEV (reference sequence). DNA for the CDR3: TGTGCCAGCAGTTGCCCCAGTGGACAGGCCCACAATCAGCCCCAGCATTTT. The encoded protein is CASSCPSGQAHNQPQHF.

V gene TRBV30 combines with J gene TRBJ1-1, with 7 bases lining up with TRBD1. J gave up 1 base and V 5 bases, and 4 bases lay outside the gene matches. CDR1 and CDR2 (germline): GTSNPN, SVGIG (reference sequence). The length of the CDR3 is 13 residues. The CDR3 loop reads CAWRQGWNTEAFF. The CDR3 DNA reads TGTGCCTGGCGACAGGGATGGAACACTGAAGCTTTCTTT.

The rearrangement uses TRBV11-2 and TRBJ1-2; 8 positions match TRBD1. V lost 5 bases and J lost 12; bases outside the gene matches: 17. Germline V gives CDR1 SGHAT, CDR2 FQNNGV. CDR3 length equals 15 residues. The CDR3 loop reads CASSAHGSGTGGHTF. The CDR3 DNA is TGTGCCAGCAGCGCCCATGGAAGCGGGACAGGCGGGCACACCTTC.

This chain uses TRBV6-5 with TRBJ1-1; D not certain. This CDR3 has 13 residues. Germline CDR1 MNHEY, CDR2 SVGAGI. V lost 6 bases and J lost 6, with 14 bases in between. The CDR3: CASRGRSFSEAFF. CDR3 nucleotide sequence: TGTGCCAGCAGGGGGAGGAGTTTTTCTGAAGCTTTCTTT.

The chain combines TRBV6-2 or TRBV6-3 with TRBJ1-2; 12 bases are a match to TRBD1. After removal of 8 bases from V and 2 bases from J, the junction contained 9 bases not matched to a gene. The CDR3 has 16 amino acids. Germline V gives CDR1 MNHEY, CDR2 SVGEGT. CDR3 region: CASGRDRGRRNYGYTF. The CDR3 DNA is TGTGCCAGCGGCCGGGACAGGGGGCGTCGGAACTATGGCTACACCTTC.